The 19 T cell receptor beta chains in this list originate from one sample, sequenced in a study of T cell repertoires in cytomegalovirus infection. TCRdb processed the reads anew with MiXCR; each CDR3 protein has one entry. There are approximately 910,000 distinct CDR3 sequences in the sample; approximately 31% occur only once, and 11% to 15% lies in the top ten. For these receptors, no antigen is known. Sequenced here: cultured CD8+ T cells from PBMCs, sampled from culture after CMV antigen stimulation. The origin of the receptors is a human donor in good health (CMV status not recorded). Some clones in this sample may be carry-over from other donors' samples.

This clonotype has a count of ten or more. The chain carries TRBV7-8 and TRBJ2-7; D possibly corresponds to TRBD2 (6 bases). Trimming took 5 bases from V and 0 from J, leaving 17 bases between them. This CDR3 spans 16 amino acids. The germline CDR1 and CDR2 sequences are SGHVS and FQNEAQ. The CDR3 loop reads CASSVYRSGVSYEQYF. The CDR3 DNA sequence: TGTGCCAGCAGCGTCTACAGGTCGGGGGTCTCCTACGAGCAGTACTTC. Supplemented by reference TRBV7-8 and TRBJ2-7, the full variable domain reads GAGVSQSPRYKVAKRGQDVALRCDPISGHVSLFWYQQALGQGPEFLTYFQNEAQLDKSGLPSDRFFAERPEGSVSTLKIQRTQQEDSAVYLCASSVYRSGVSYEQYFGPGTRLTVT.

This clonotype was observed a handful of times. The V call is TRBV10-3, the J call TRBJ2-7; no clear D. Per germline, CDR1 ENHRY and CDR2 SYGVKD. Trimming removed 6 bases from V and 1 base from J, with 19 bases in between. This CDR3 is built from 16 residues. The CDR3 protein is CAISNPPERSSYEQYF. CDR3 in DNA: TGTGCCATCAGCAACCCCCCGGAAAGGTCATCCTACGAGCAGTACTTC.

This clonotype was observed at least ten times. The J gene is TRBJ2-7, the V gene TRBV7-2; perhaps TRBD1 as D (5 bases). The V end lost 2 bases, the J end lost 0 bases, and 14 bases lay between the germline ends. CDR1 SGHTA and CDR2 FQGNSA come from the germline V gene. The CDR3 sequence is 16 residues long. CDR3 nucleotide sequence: TGTGCCAGCAGCTTAAGCGTCAGGGCGAGCTCCTACGAGCAGTACTTC. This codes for CASSLSVRASSYEQYF.

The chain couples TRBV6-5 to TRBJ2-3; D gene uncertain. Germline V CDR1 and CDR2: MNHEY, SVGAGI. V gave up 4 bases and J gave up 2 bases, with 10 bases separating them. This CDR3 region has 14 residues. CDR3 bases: TGTGCCAGCAGTTCGAACACATACACAGATACGCAGTATTTT. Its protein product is CASSSNTYTDTQYF.

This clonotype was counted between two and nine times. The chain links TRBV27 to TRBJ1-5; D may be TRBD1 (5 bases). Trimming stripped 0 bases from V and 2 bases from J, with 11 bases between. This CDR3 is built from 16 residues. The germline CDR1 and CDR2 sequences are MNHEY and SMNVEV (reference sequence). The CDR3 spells CASSLSRGKGNQPQHF. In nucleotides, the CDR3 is TGTGCCAGCAGTTTATCTCGGGGCAAGGGCAATCAGCCCCAGCATTTT.

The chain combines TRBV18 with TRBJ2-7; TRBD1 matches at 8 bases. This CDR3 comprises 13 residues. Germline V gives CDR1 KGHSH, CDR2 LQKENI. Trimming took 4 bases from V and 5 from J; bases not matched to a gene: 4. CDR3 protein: CASSLAGGNEQYF. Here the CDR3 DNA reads TGTGCCAGCTCACTCGCAGGGGGCAACGAGCAGTACTTC.

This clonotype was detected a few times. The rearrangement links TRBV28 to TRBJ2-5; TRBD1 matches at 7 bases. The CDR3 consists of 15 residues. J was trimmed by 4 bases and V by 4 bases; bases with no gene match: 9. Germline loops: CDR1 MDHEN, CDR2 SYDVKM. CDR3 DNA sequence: TGTGCCAGCAGTTCTCTTACAGGGGATATAGAGACCCAGTACTTC. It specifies CASSSLTGDIETQYF.

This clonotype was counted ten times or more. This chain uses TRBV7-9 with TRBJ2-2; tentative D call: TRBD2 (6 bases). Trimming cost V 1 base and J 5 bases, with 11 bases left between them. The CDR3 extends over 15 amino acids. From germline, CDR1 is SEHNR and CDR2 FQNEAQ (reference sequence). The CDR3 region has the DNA TGTGCCAGCAGCTTAGACTGGACTACAACCGGGGAGCTGTTTTTT. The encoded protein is CASSLDWTTTGELFF.

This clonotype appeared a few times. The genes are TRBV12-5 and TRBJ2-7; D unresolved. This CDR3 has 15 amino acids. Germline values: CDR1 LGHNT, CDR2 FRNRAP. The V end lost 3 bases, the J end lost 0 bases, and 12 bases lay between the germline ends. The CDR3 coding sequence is TGTGCTAGTGGTTTTTGGCCTTCCGGCTCCTACGAGCAGTACTTC. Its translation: CASGFWPSGSYEQYF.

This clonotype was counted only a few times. The CDR3 coding sequence is TGCAGTGCCAGGGACAGCTACGAGCAGTACGTC. This gives the protein CSARDSYEQYV. The chain couples TRBV20-1 to TRBJ2-7; 7 bases map to TRBD1. Trimming took 6 bases from V and 3 from J; bases not matched to a gene: 2. Germline CDR1 reads DFQATT; CDR2 reads SNEGSKA (reference sequence). This CDR3 spans 11 amino acids.

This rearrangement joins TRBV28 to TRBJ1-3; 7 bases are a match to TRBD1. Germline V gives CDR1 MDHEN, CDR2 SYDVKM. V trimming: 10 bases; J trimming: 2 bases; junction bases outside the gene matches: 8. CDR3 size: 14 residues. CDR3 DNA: TGTGCCACCGGCGACAGGGAGGCTGGAAACACCATATATTTT. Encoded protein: CATGDREAGNTIYF.

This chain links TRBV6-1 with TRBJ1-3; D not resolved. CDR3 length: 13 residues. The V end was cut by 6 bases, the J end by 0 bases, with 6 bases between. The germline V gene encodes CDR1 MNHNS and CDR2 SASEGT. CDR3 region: CASRWTSGNTIYF. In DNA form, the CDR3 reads TGTGCCAGCAGATGGACCTCTGGAAACACCATATATTTT.

CDR3 amino acids: CASSQYGNEKLFF. CDR3 coding DNA: TGTGCCAGCAGCCAGTATGGTAATGAAAAACTGTTTTTT. The chain employs TRBV7-4 and TRBJ1-4; D is uncertain. Germline values: CDR1 SGHVT, CDR2 SQSDAQ. V was clipped by 5 bases and J by 4 bases, with 8 bases between them. The CDR3 is 13 amino acids.

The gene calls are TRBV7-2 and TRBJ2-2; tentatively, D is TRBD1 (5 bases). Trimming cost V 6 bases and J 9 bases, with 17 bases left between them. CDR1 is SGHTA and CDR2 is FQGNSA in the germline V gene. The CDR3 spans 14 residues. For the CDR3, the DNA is TGTGCCAGCAGGTACCGGGCCACAGGCCGGGAGCTGTTTTTT. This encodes CASRYRATGRELFF.

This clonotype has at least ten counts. As DNA, the CDR3 is TGTGCCAGCAGCTCCGGACTAGCGGGGTCCTACGAGCAGTACTTC. Its translation is CASSSGLAGSYEQYF. The chain is built from TRBV7-6 and TRBJ2-7, with TRBD2 matching 12 bases. V shed 4 bases, J shed 1 base, and the junction held 2 bases outside the gene matches. CDR1 SGHVS and CDR2 FNYEAQ come from the germline V gene. This CDR3 has 15 residues.

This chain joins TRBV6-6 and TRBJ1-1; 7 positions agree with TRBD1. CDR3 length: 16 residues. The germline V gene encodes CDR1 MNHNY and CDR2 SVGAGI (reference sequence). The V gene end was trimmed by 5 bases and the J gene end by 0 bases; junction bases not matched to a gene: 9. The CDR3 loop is CASSDYLTGLNTEAFF. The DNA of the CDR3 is TGTGCCAGCAGTGATTACTTGACAGGGTTGAACACTGAAGCTTTCTTT.

CDR3 nucleotides: TGTGCCAGCAGTTACGGAGGACAGGGGGATGGCTACACCTTC. This encodes CASSYGGQGDGYTF. This chain uses TRBV6-5 with TRBJ1-2, with 10 nucleotides matching TRBD1. Germline values: CDR1 MNHEY, CDR2 SVGAGI. The ends lost 2 bases at V and 6 bases at J; junction bases unmatched: 3. This CDR3 comprises 14 residues.

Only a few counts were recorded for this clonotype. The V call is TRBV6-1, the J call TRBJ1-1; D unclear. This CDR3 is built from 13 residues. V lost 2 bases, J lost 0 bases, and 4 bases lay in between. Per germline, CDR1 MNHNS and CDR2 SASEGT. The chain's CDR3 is CASSEIMNTEAFF. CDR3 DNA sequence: TGTGCCAGCAGTGAAATAATGAACACTGAAGCTTTCTTT.

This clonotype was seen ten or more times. CDR3 nucleotide sequence: TGTGCCAGCAGCTTCCGGGACCTCTATAATTCACCCCTCCACTTT. This sequence encodes CASSFRDLYNSPLHF. V is TRBV7-2 and J is TRBJ1-6, with D maybe TRBD1 (5 bases). Trimming removed 3 bases from V and 3 bases from J, with 9 bases in between. This CDR3 has 15 residues. Germline V gives CDR1 SGHTA, CDR2 FQGNSA.